The 3 T cell receptor beta chains given below trace back to one sample, sequenced in a study of shared clonotypes between healthy human individuals. Only in-frame clones appear in the TCRdb table, and some are missing; sequencing was by immunoSEQ multiplex PCR. The repertoire holds approximately 2.5 million clones, with 90% to 95% as singletons. The sample comprised naive CD4+ T cells sorted from blood. Subset indicated: CD45RA+ positively selected. The origin of the receptors is a man younger than 30 in good health.

V is TRBV18 and J is TRBJ2-1; D not certain. CDR1 is KGHSH and CDR2 is LQKENI in the germline V gene. The V end lost 3 bases, the J end lost 7 bases, and 16 bases lay between the germline ends. CDR3 length: 15 amino acids. In DNA form, the CDR3 reads TGTGCCAGCTCACCGTCTCGTATCGGATTGAATGAGCAGTTCTTC. This encodes CASSPSRIGLNEQFF.

The chain joins TRBV5-1 to TRBJ2-5; 8 bases fit TRBD1. Per germline, CDR1 SGHRS and CDR2 YFSETQ. CDR3 length: 14 residues. Unmatched junction bases numbered 2, after V lost 3 bases and J lost 1 base. The CDR3 spells CASSSQGVQETQYF. The CDR3 DNA reads as TGCGCCAGCAGCTCACAGGGGGTCCAAGAGACCCAGTACTTC.

The chain has TRBV4-2 and TRBJ2-5; D is unclear. CDR1 and CDR2 (germline): LGHNA, YNFKEQ. The CDR3 contains 15 residues. Trimming shortened V by 0 bases and J by 4 bases, and 12 bases separated the two germline ends. In nucleotides, the CDR3 is TGTGCCAGCAGCCAAGATGATGAGCCACTAGAGACCCAGTACTTC. Its translation is CASSQDDEPLETQYF.